This T cell receptor (beta chain) was found in a study of T cell responses to AZD1222 COVID-19 vaccine. CDR3 length equals 12 residues. Germline V gives CDR1 MNHNS, CDR2 SASEGT. The germline V and J ends were trimmed by 2 bases and 9 bases, with 11 bases remaining between them. The protocol was immunoSEQ multiplex PCR, while the TCRdb copy is restricted to in-frame clones and leaves out a portion. The table has more than 130,000 clones, 90% seen once. Regarding the study as a whole: Repertoires were sampled only after the peak T cell response. Receipt of two AZD1222 doses was followed by a rise in Spike-specific TCR breadth and depth. Dominant CD4 TCR responses targeted spike regions 160-218 and 743-854.

About this clone itself: Its antigen is still unknown.

The sequence came from an adult in good health. Sequenced here: peripheral blood, sampled on day 0 of AZD1222 vaccination. The chain is built from TRBV6-1 and TRBJ2-7, with D perhaps being TRBD1 or TRBD2 (5 bases each). The CDR3 DNA follows: TGTGCCAGCAGTGAAAGAGGGGCCGGGCAGTACTTC. It codes for CASSERGAGQYF.